This T cell receptor (beta chain) was obtained from a study of shared clonotypes between healthy human individuals. Overall study results and limits: Naive subsets typically showed greater estimated richness than memory subsets.

As defined, naive CD8 cells were CD45RO-negative and positively selected for CCR7, with terminally differentiated effector memory CD45RA+ cells excluded. For this clone: As yet, its antigen is unknown.

The trim removed 3 bases at V and 7 bases at J, leaving 8 bases unmatched. In germline, CDR1 is MNHEY, CDR2 SMNVEV (reference sequence). The CDR3 loop spans 15 amino acids. The method was immunoSEQ multiplex PCR; TCRdb's version includes in-frame clones alone and lacks a portion of them. Of some 2 million clones listed, less than 95% are singletons. Sequencing was carried out using naive CD8+ T cells sorted from blood. This TCR was recovered from a man in his late teens or twenties in good health. The chain recombines TRBV27 with TRBJ2-7, with 11 bases aligning to TRBD2. The CDR3 coding sequence is TGTGCCAGCAGTTTTAGTGGGCTAGCGGGGGGTGAGCAGTACTTC. Its protein product is CASSFSGLAGGEQYF.